A selection of T cell receptor beta chains follows, all from one sample in a study of cytomegalovirus exposure and HLA in healthy donors. The repertoire was sequenced with immunoSEQ multiplex PCR; TCRdb's copy has only in-frame clones and lacks some. The sample records 150,000 to 200,000 clones, approximately 80% being singletons. Sequenced sample: PBMCs. The receptors were sampled from a man between 35 and 55 years old in good health and CMV-seropositive. Each CDR3 is given without its conserved first and last residue.

j_call v_call cdr3_aa
TRBJ1-1 TRBV6-5 ASRKTGGNTEAF
TRBJ2-2 TRBV5-6 ASRESFGTLSLFGELF
TRBJ2-7 TRBV5-1 ASSLSGQPNYEQY
TRBJ1-1 TRBV18 ASSPGGGNTEAF
TRBJ2-7 TRBV7-6 ASSPDRERSYEQY
TRBJ1-1 TRBV6-5 ASSDPTGNTEAF
TRBJ2-7 TRBV10-3 AMGGQKAGEQY
TRBJ2-7 TRBV6-1 ASSEGGGQSPYEQY
TRBJ1-1 TRBV28 ASSLAGGAGNTEAF
TRBJ1-5 TRBV6-1 ASRQGPGSAQH
TRBJ1-1 TRBV19 ASRPEPGFMNTEAF
TRBJ1-2 TRBV6-5 ASSPGQGSGYT
TRBJ1-4 TRBV4-3 ASSQGTGEKLF
TRBJ2-1 TRBV27 ASRGGGTDEQF
TRBJ2-5 TRBV30 AWIRLAGETQY
TRBJ2-5 TRBV27 ASSLSRETQY
TRBJ2-7 TRBV5-1 ASSLAPTAGNHEQY
TRBJ1-5 TRBV27 ASSSARPPGGQPQH
TRBJ2-7 TRBV7-2 ASSPTERGASQY
TRBJ1-2 TRBV29-1 SVGDRQGYT
TRBJ1-1 TRBV7-9 ASSLGQNTEAF
TRBJ2-4 TRBV7-2 ASSLAGGQGGDIQY
TRBJ2-7 TRBV6-6 ASSYAGPYYEQY
TRBJ2-3 TRBV29-1 SVLDSSVITDTQY
TRBJ2-4 TRBV7-2 ASSLGSLAKNIQY
TRBJ2-7 TRBV5-1 ASSLVIGESYEQY
TRBJ2-1 TRBV9 ASSAQGTNEQF
TRBJ2-5 TRBV9 ASSVDREKETQY